The rows below give T cell receptor beta chains drawn from one sample of a study of T cells in Graves' hyperthyroidism and ophthalmopathy. MiXCR, run by TCRdb on the multiplex PCR reads, gives a single entry per CDR3 protein. The repertoire holds 300,000 to 450,000 distinct CDR3 sequences, with roughly 15% as singletons. Sequencing used blood. Receptor source: a woman in her 30s with Graves' ophthalmopathy. Both conserved end residues are part of each CDR3. A D gene is named only where the DNA matches it firmly. Size is omitted from some rows. Given values are once, few, many or a class for expanded clones.

clone_size: many; v_call: TRBV4-1; j_call: TRBJ2-1; d_call: TRBD2; cdr3_nt: TGCGCCAGCAGTACCACCGGGACTAGCGGAGGGGAGCAGTTCTTC; cdr3_aa: CASSTTGTSGGEQFF
clone_size: few; v_call: TRBV3-1; j_call: TRBJ2-7; d_call: TRBD2; cdr3_nt: TGTGCCAGCAGCCATCGAGCTAGCGGGGGGGCCGGGCAGTACTTC; cdr3_aa: CASSHRASGGAGQYF
clone_size: many; v_call: TRBV18; j_call: TRBJ1-3; d_call: NA; cdr3_nt: TGTGCCAGCTCACCGTCAGGCGGTTCTGGAAACACCATATATTTT; cdr3_aa: CASSPSGGSGNTIYF
clone_size: NA; v_call: TRBV4-2; j_call: TRBJ2-7; d_call: NA; cdr3_nt: TGTGCCAGCAGCCAATTCGCGGACAGCTCCTACGAGCAGTACTTC; cdr3_aa: CASSQFADSSYEQYF
clone_size: many; v_call: TRBV20-1; j_call: TRBJ1-5; d_call: TRBD1; cdr3_nt: TGCAGTGCTAGGTCAGGGGGTCAGCCCCAGCATTTT; cdr3_aa: CSARSGGQPQHF
clone_size: NA; v_call: TRBV20-1; j_call: TRBJ1-2; d_call: NA; cdr3_nt: TGCAGTGCCGTGACAGGTCATAGAACGGCAAGCTATGGCTACACCTTC; cdr3_aa: CSAVTGHRTASYGYTF
clone_size: many; v_call: TRBV3-1; j_call: TRBJ1-2; d_call: TRBD1; cdr3_nt: TGTGCCAGCAGCCACAGGGGGCAGGGCTACACCTTC; cdr3_aa: CASSHRGQGYTF
clone_size: NA; v_call: TRBV3-1; j_call: TRBJ2-3; d_call: NA; cdr3_nt: TGTGCCAGCAGCCAAGCTGGAGGAGGGGTCCGCACAGATACGCAGTATTTT; cdr3_aa: CASSQAGGGVRTDTQYF
clone_size: many; v_call: TRBV27; j_call: TRBJ2-3; d_call: NA; cdr3_nt: TGTGCCAGCAGTTCACCTAGGGTCACAGATACGCAGTATTTT; cdr3_aa: CASSSPRVTDTQYF
clone_size: few; v_call: TRBV4-1; j_call: TRBJ1-4; d_call: NA; cdr3_nt: TGCGCCAGCAGCCAATTTGACATTTCTAATGAAAAACTGTTTTTT; cdr3_aa: CASSQFDISNEKLFF
clone_size: many; v_call: TRBV13; j_call: TRBJ2-5; d_call: TRBD1; cdr3_nt: TGTGCCAGCAGCGATGTCGGGACAGGGAAGGAGACCCAGTACTTC; cdr3_aa: CASSDVGTGKETQYF
clone_size: many; v_call: TRBV24-1; j_call: TRBJ2-3; d_call: NA; cdr3_nt: TGTGCCACCAGTGAGGTTCCAGATACGCAGTATTTT; cdr3_aa: CATSEVPDTQYF
clone_size: many; v_call: TRBV5-8; j_call: TRBJ1-1; d_call: NA; cdr3_nt: TGTGCCAGCAGCTCGGTTGACACTGAAGCTTTCTTT; cdr3_aa: CASSSVDTEAFF
clone_size: few; v_call: TRBV27; j_call: TRBJ1-1; d_call: TRBD1; cdr3_nt: TGTGCCAGCAGTTTATATCCCCCGACAGGGACGGGGAACACTGAAGCTTTCTTT; cdr3_aa: CASSLYPPTGTGNTEAFF
clone_size: many; v_call: TRBV12-3/TRBV12-4; j_call: TRBJ2-1; d_call: NA; cdr3_nt: TGTGCCAGCAGTTCGGCCGCCCTCGGCGGGGGCCTGGGCAATGAGCAGTTCTTC; cdr3_aa: CASSSAALGGGLGNEQFF
clone_size: many; v_call: TRBV5-1; j_call: TRBJ2-2; d_call: NA; cdr3_nt: TGCGCCAGCAGCTTGGTTCCTAGGGGCACCGGGGAGCTGTTTTTT; cdr3_aa: CASSLVPRGTGELFF
clone_size: many; v_call: TRBV7-2; j_call: TRBJ2-2; d_call: NA; cdr3_nt: TGTGCCAGCAGCTCGGTTATTACCGGGGAGCTGTTTTTT; cdr3_aa: CASSSVITGELFF
clone_size: many; v_call: TRBV7-3; j_call: TRBJ1-2; d_call: NA; cdr3_nt: TGTGCCAGCAGCTTAGGAGGAGCGGGAGATCCCAATGGCTACACCTTC; cdr3_aa: CASSLGGAGDPNGYTF